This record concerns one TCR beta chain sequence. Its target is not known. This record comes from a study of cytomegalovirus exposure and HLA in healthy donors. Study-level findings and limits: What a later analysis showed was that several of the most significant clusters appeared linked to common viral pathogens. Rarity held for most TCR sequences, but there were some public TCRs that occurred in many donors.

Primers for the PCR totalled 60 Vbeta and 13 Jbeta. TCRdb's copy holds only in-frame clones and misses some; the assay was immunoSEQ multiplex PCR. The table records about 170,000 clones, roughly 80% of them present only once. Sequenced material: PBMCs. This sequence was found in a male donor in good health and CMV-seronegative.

CDR3 protein: CASSRSRQGTDTQYF. In DNA form, the CDR3 reads TGTGCCAGCAGCCGGTCCAGGCAGGGGACAGATACGCAGTATTTT. V is TRBV7-2 and J is TRBJ2-3; D is perhaps TRBD1 (6 bases). CDR3 length: 15 residues. V was clipped by 5 bases and J by 3 bases, with 15 bases between them. Germline V gene data show CDR1 as SGHTA and CDR2 as FQGNSA. Together with reference TRBV7-2 and TRBJ2-3, the CDR3 gives the full variable domain: GAGVSQSPSNKVTEKGKDVELRCDPISGHTALYWYRQSLGQGLEFLIYFQGNSAPDKSGLPSDRFSAERTGGSVSTLTIQRTQQEDSAVYLCASSRSRQGTDTQYFGPGTRLTVL.